This TCR beta chain comes out of a study of CD8+CD57+ T cells in acquired aplastic anemia. Germline assignment: CDR1 SGHVS and CDR2 FQNEAQ. The V gene end was trimmed by 5 bases and the J gene end by 2 bases; junction bases not matched to a gene: 11. The CDR3 has 16 amino acids. Genomic DNA provided the template from which TCR beta VDJ and CDR3 profiles were obtained. TCRdb fed the reads into MiXCR, producing one record per CDR3 protein. The sample lists about 170,000 distinct CDR3 sequences, about 64% occurring once. Findings and limits, study-wide: Fewer than 35 CD8+ CDR3 sequences occurred in both the patients and the controls.

For this clonotype: Antigen specificity is unknown.

The sample comprised sorted CD4+, CD8+, or CD8+CD57+ T cells (not recorded which) from PBMCs. This TCR came from a human donor in good health. V usage is TRBV7-8 and J usage is TRBJ2-7; 8 bases align to TRBD1. CDR3 in DNA: TGTGCCAGCAGCACCACCTCAGGGGGCGCGGCCTACGAGCAGTACTTC. Residues: CASSTTSGGAAYEQYF. The entire variable domain, with the rest obtained from reference TRBV7-8 and TRBJ2-7, is as follows: GAGVSQSPRYKVAKRGQDVALRCDPISGHVSLFWYQQALGQGPEFLTYFQNEAQLDKSGLPSDRFFAERPEGSVSTLKIQRTQQEDSAVYLCASSTTSGGAAYEQYFGPGTRLTVT.